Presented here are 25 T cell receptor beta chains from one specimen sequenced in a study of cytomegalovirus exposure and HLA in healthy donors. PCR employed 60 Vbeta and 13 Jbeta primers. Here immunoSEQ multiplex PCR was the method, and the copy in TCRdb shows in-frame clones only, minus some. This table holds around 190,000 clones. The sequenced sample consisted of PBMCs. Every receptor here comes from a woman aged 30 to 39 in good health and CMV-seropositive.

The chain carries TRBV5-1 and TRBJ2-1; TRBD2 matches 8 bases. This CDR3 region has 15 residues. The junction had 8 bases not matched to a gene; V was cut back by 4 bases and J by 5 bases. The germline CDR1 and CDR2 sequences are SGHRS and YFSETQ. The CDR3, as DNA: TGCGCCAGCAGCGCGCCGGGGGGGGGAAACAATGAGCAGTTCTTC. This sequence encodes CASSAPGGGNNEQFF.

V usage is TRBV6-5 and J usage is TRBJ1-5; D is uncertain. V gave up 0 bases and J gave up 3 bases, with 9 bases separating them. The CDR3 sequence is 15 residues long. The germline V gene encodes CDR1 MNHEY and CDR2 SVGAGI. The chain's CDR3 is CASSYSLENNQPQHF. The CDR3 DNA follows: TGTGCCAGCAGTTACTCGCTTGAGAACAATCAGCCCCAGCATTTT.

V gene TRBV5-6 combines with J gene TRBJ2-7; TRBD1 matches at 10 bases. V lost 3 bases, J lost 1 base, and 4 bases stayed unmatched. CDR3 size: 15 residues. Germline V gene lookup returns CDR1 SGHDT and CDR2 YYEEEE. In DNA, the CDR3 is TGTGCCAGCAGCTCCCGGGACAGGGGATCCTACGAGCAGTACTTC. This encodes CASSSRDRGSYEQYF.

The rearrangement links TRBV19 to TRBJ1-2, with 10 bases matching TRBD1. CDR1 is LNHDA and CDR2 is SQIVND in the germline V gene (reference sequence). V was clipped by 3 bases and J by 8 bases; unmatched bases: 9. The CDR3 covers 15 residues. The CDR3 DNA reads TGTGCCAGTAGTATTGGGACAGGGGAGGTCGTCGGCTACACCTTC. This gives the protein CASSIGTGEVVGYTF.

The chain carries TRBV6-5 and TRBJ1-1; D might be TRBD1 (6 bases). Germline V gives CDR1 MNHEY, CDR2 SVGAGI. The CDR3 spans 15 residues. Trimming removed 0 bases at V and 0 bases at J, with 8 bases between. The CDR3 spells CASSYSGQMNTEAFF. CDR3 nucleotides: TGTGCCAGCAGTTACTCGGGACAAATGAACACTGAAGCTTTCTTT.

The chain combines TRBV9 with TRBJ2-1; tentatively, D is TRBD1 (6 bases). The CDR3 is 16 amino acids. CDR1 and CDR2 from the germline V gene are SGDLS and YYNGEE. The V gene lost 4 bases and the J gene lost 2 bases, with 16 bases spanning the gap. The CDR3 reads CASSRKDSDTYNEQFF. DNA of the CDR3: TGTGCCAGCAGCAGGAAGGACAGTGACACCTACAATGAGCAGTTCTTC.

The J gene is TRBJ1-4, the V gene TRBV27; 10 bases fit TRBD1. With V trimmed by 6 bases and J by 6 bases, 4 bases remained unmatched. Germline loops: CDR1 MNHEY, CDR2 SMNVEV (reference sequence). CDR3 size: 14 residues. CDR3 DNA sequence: TGTGCCAGCAGGAGGGACAGGGGCTATGAAAAACTGTTTTTT. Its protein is CASRRDRGYEKLFF. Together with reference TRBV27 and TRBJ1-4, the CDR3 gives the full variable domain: EAQVTQNPRYLITVTGKKLTVTCSQNMNHEYMSWYRQDPGLGLRQIYYSMNVEVTDKGDVPEGYKVSRKEKRNFPLILESPSPNQTSLYFCASRRDRGYEKLFFGSGTQLSVL.

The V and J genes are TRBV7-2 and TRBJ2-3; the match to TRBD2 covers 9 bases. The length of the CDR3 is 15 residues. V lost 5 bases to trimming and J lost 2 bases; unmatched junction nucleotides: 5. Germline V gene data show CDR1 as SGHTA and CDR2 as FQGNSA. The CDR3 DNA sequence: TGTGCCAGCAGCCAAGCGGGAGGCCCCACAGATACGCAGTATTTT. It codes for CASSQAGGPTDTQYF.

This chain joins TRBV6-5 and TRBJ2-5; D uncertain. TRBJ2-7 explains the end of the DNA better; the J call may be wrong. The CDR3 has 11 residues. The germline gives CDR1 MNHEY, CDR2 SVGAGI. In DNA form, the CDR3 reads TGTGCCAGCAGTTACCTTTACGAGCAGTACTTC. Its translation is CASSYLYEQYF.

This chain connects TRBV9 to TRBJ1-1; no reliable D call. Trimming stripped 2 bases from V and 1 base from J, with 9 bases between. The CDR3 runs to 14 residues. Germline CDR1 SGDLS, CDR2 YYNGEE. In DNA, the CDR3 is TGTGCCAGCAGCGTGCAGGTCGCGAACACTGAAGCTTTCTTT. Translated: CASSVQVANTEAFF.

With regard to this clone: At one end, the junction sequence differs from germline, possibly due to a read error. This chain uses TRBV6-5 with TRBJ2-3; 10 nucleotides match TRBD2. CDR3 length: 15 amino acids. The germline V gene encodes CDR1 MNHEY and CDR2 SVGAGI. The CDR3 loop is CASRRLAGDTDTQCF. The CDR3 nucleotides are TGTGCCAGCAGGCGTCTAGCGGGAGATACAGATACGCAGTGTTTT.

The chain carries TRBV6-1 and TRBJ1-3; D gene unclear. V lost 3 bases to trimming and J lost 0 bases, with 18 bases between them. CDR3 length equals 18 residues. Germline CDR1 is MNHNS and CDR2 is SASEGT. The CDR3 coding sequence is TGTGCCAGCAGTGAGAACCCTATGGGCACCTACTCTGGAAACACCATATATTTT. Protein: CASSENPMGTYSGNTIYF.

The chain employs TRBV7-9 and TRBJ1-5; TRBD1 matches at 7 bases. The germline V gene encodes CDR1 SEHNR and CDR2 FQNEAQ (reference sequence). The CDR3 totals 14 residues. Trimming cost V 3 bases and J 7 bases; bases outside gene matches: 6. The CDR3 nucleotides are TGTGCCAGCAGCTTCGACAGGGACGGCCAGCCCCAGCATTTT. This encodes CASSFDRDGQPQHF.

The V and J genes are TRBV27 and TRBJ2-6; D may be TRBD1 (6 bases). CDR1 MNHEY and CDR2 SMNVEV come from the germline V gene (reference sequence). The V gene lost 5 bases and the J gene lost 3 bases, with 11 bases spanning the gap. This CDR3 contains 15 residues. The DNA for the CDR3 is TGTGCCAGCAGTCAAGCAGGGGTTGGGGCCAACGTCCTGACTTTC. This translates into CASSQAGVGANVLTF.

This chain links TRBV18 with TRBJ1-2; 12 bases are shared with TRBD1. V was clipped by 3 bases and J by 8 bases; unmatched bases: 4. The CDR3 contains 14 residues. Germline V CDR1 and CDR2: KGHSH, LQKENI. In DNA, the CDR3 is TGTGCCAGCTCACCGGGACAGGGGGCTCAAGGCTACACCTTC. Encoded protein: CASSPGQGAQGYTF. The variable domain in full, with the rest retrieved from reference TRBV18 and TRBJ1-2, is NAGVMQNPRHLVRRRGQEARLRCSPMKGHSHVYWYRQLPEEGLKFMVYLQKENIIDESGMPKERFSAEFPKEGPSILRIQQVVRGDSAAYFCASSPGQGAQGYTFGSGTRLTVV.

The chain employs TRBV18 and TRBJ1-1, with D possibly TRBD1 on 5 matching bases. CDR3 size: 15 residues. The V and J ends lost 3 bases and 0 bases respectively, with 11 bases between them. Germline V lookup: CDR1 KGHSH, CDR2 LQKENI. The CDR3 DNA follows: TGTGCCAGCTCACCGCGGGACGGCTTGAACACTGAAGCTTTCTTT. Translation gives CASSPRDGLNTEAFF.

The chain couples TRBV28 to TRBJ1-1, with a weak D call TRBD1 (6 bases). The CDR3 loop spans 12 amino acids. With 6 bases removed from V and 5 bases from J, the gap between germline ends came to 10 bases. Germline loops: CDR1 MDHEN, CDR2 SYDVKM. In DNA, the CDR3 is TGTGCCAGCAGACCAAGGGGGACTGAAGCTTTCTTT. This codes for CASRPRGTEAFF.

The CDR3 region has the DNA TGCGCCAGCAGTGAGAATCGGGAGGCCGGGGAGCTGTTTTTT. It codes for CASSENREAGELFF. The chain has TRBV10-1 and TRBJ2-2, with 7 bases fitting TRBD2. Unmatched junction bases numbered 3, after V lost 2 bases and J lost 6 bases. The CDR3 consists of 14 residues. CDR1 is WNHNN and CDR2 is SYGVQD in the germline V gene (reference sequence).

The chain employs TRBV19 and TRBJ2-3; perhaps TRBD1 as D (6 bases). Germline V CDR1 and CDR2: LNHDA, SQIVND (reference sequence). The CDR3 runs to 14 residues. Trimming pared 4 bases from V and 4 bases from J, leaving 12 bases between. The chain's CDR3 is CASSKQGSSDTQYF. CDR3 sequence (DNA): TGTGCCAGTAGTAAACAGGGATCCTCAGATACGCAGTATTTT.

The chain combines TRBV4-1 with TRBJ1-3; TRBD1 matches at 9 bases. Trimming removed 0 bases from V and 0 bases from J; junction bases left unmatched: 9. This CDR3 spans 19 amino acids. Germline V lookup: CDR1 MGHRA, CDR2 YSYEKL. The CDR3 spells CASSQEGGDRAFSGNTIYF. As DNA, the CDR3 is TGCGCCAGCAGCCAAGAAGGTGGGGACAGGGCCTTCTCTGGAAACACCATATATTTT.

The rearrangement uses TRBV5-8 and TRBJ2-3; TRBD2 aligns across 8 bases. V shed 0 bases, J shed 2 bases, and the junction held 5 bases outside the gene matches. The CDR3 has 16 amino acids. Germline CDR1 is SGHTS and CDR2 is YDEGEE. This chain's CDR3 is CASSLGLAGLTDTQYF. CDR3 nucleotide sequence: TGTGCCAGCAGCTTGGGTTTAGCGGGGCTCACAGATACGCAGTATTTT.

CDR3 region: CASSIGQHTGELFF. The CDR3 DNA is TGTGCCAGTAGTATAGGGCAACACACCGGGGAGCTGTTTTTT. V gene TRBV19 combines with J gene TRBJ2-2; no clear D gene. This CDR3 spans 14 amino acids. V was pared by 1 base and J by 3 bases, with 6 bases between. In germline, CDR1 is LNHDA, CDR2 SQIVND (reference sequence).

Here the CDR3 DNA reads TGCGCCAGCAGAAATGGACAGGGGAAAGGAGAGACCCAGTACTTC. Protein product: CASRNGQGKGETQYF. The V and J genes are TRBV5-1 and TRBJ2-5, with 9 bases fitting TRBD1. The germline CDR1 and CDR2 sequences are SGHRS and YFSETQ. Trimming took 5 bases from V and 4 from J; bases not matched to a gene: 9. CDR3 length: 15 residues. Looking up the rest from reference TRBV5-1 and TRBJ2-5 gives the full variable domain: KAGVTQTPRYLIKTRGQQVTLSCSPISGHRSVSWYQQTPGQGLQFLFEYFSETQRNKGNFPGRFSGRQFSNSRSEMNVSTLELGDSALYLCASRNGQGKGETQYFGPGTRLLVL.

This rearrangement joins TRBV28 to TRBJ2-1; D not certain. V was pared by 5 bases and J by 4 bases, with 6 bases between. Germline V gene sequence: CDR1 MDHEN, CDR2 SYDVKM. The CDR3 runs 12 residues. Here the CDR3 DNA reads TGTGCCAGCAGTCCCCCATACAATGAGCAGTTCTTC. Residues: CASSPPYNEQFF.

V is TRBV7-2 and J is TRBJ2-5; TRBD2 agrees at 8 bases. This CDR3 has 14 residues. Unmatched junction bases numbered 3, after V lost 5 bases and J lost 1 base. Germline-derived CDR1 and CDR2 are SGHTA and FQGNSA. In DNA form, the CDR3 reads TGTGCCAGCAGCCCGACTAGCGTCCAAGAGACCCAGTACTTC. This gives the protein CASSPTSVQETQYF.